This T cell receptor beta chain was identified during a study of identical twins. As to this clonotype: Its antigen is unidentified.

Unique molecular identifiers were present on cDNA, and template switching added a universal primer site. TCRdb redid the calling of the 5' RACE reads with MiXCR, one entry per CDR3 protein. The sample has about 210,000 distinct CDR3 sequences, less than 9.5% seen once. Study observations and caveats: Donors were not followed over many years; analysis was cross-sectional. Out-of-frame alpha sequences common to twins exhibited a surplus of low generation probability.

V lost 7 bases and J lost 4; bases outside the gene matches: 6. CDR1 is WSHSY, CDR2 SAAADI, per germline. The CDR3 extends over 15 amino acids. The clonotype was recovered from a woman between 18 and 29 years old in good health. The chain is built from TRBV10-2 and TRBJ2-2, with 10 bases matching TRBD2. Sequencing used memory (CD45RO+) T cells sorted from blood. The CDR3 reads CASMRSGGGTGELFF. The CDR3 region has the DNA TGCGCCAGCATGAGAAGCGGGGGGGGCACCGGGGAGCTGTTTTTT.